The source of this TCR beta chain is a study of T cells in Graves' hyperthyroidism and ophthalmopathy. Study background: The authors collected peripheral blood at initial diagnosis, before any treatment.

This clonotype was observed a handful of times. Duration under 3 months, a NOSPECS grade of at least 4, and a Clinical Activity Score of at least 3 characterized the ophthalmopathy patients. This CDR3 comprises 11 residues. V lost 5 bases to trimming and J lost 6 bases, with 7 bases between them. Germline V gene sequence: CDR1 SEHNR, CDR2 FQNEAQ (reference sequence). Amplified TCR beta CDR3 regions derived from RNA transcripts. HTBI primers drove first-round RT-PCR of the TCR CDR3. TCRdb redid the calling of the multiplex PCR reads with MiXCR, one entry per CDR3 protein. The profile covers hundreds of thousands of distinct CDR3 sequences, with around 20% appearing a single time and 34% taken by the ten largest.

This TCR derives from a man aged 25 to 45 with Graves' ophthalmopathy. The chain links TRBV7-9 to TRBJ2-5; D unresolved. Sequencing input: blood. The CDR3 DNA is TGTGCCAGCAGCCCCGAAAAGACCCAGTACTTC. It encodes CASSPEKTQYF.